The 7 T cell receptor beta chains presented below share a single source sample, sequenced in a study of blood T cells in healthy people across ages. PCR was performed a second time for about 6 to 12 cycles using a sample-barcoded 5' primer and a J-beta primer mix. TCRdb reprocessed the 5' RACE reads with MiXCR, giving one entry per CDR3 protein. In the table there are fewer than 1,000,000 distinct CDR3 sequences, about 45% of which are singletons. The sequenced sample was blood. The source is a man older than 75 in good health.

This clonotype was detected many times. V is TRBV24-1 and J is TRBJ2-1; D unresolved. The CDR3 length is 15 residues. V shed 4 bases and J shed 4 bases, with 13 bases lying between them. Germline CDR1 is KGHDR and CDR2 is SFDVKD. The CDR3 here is CATSETRGPYNEQFF. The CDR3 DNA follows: TGTGCCACCAGTGAGACCCGCGGACCTTACAATGAGCAGTTCTTC.

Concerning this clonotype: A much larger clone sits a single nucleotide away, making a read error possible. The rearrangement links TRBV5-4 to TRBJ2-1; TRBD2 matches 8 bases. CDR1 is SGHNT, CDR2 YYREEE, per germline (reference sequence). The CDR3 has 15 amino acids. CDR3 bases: TGTGCCGGCAGCCTTAGCGGGAAAACCTACAATGAGCAGTTCTTC. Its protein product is CAGSLSGKTYNEQFF.

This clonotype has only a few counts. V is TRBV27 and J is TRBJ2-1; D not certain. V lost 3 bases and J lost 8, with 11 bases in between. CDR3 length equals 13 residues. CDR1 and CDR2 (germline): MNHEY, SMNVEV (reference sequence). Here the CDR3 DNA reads TGTGCCAGCAGTTTTGCGCTGGGCGATGAGCAGTTCTTC. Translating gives CASSFALGDEQFF.

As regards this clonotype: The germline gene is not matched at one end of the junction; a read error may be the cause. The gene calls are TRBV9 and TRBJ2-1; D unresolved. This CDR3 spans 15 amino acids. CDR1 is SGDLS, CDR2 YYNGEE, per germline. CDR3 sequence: CASSPHYSSFNEQFF. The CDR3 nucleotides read TGTGCCAGCAGCCCCCACTACAGCTCCTTCAATGAGCAGTTCTTC.

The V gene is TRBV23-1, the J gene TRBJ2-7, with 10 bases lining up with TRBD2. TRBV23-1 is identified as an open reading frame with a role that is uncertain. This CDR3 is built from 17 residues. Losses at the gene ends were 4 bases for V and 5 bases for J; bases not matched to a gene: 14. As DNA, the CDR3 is TGCGCCAGCAGTCCCCGCAGCGGGGGGGCCAAGTCCAACGAGCAGTACTTC. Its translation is CASSPRSGGAKSNEQYF.

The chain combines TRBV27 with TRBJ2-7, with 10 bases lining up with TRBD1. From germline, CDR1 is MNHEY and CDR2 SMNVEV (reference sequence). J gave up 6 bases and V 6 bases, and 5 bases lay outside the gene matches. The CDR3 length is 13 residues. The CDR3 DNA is TGTGCCAGCAGAGGGACAGGGGTTCGCGAGCAGTACTTC. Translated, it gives CASRGTGVREQYF.

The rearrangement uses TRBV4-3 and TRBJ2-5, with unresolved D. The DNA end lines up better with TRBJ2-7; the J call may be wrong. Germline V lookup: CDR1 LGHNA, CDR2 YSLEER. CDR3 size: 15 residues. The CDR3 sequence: CASSQESDIDYEQYF. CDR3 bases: TGCGCCAGCAGCCAAGAGTCCGATATCGACTACGAGCAGTACTTC.